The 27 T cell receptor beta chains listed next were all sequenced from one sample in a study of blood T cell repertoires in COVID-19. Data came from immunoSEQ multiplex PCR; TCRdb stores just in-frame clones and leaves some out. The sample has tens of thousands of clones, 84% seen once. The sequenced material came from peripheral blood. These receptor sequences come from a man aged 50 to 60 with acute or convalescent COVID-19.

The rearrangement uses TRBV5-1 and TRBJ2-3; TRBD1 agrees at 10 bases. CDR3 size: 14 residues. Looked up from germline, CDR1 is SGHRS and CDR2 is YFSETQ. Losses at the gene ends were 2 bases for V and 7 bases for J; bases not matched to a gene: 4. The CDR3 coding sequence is TGCGCCAGCAGCTTCGGGACAGGGGAAAATACGCAGTATTTT. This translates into CASSFGTGENTQYF.

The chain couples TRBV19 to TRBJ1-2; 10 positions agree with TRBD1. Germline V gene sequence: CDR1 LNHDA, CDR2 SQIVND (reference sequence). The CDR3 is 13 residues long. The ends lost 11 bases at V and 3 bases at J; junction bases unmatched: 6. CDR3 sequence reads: CAVSGTGDYGYTF. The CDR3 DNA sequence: TGTGCCGTAAGCGGGACAGGGGACTATGGCTACACCTTC.

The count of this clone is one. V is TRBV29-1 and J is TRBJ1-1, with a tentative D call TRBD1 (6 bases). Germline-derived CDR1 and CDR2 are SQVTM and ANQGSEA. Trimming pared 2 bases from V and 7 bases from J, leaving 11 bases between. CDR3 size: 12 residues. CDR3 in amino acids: CSVERTGLEAFF. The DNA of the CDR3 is TGCAGCGTTGAACGCACAGGGCTTGAAGCTTTCTTT. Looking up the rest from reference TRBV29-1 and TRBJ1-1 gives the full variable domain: SAVISQKPSRDICQRGTSLTIQCQVDSQVTMMFWYRQQPGQSLTLIATANQGSEATYESGFVIDKFPISRPNLTFSTLTVSNMSPEDSSIYLCSVERTGLEAFFGQGTRLTVV.

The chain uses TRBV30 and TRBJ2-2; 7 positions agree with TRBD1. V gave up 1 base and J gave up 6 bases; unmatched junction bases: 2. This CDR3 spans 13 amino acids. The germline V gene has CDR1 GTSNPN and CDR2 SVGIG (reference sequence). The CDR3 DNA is TGTGCCTGGAGTGAAGGGGGCCCCGGGGAGCTGTTTTTT. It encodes CAWSEGGPGELFF.

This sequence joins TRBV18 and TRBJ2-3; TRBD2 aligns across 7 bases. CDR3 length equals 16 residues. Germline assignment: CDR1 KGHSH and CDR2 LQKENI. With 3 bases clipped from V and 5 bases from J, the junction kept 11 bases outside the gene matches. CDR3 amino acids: CASSPRSGTTLDTQYF. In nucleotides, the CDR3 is TGTGCCAGCTCACCCCGATCTGGGACTACCCTAGATACGCAGTATTTT.

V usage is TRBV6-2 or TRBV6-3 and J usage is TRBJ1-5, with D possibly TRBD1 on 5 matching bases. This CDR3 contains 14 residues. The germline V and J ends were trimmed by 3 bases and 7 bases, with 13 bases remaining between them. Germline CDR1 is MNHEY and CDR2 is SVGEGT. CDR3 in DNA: TGTGCCAGCAGTTATGCAGGGTTCAGGCAGCCCCAGCATTTT. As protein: CASSYAGFRQPQHF.

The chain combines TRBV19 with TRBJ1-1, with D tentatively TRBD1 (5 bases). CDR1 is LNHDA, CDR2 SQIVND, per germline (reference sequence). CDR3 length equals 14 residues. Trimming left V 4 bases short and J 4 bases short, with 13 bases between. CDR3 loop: CASSTQYRTTEAFF. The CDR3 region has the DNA TGTGCCAGTAGTACTCAATACAGGACCACTGAAGCTTTCTTT.

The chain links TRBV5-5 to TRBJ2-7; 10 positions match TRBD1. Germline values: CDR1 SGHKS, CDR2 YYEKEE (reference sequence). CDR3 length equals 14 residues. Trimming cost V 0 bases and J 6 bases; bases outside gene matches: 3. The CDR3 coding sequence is TGTGCCAGCAGCTTGGGACAGGGGGCCTCCGAGCAGTACTTC. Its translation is CASSLGQGASEQYF.

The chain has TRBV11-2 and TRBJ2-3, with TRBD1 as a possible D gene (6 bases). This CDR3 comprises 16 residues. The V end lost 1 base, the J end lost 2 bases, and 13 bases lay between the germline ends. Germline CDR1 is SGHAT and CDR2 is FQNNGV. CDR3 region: CASSLGVGANTDTQYF. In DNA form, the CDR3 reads TGTGCCAGCAGCTTAGGCGTGGGGGCGAACACAGATACGCAGTATTTT.

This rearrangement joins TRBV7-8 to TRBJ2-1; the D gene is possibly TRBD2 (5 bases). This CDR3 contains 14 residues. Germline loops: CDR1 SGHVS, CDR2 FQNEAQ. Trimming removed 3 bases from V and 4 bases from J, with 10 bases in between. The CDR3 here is CASSFSGRYNEQFF. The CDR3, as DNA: TGTGCCAGCAGCTTTTCTGGGAGATACAATGAGCAGTTCTTC.

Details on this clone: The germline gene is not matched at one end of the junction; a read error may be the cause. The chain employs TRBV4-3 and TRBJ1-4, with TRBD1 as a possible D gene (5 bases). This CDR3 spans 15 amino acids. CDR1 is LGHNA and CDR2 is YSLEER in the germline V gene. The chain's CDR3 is CAGSRGGERSEKLFF. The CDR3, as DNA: TGCGCCGGCAGCCGGGGGGGGGAGCGGAGCGAAAAACTGTTTTTT.

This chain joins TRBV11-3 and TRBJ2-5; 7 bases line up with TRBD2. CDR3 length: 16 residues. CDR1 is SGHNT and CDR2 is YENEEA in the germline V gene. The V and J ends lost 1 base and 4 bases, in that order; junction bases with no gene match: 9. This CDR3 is CASSLGGRGGPETQYF. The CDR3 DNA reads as TGTGCCAGCAGCTTAGGGGGGAGGGGTGGGCCAGAGACCCAGTACTTC. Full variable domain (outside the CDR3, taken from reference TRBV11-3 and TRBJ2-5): EAGVVQSPRYKIIEKKQPVAFWCNPISGHNTLYWYLQNLGQGPELLIRYENEEAVDDSQLPKDRFSAERLKGVDSTLKIQPAELGDSAVYLCASSLGGRGGPETQYFGPGTRLLVL.

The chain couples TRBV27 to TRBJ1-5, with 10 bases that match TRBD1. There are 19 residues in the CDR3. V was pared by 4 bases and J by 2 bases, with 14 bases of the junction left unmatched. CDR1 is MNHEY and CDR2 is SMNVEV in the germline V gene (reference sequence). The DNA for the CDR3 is TGTGCCAGCAGTTCCAGGACTATAGACAGGGGGCATCGCAATCAGCCCCAGCATTTT. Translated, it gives CASSSRTIDRGHRNQPQHF.

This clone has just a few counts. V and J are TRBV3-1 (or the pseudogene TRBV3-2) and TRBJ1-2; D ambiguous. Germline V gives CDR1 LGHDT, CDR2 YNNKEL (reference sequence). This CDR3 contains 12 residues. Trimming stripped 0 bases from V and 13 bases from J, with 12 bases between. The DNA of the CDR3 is TGTGCCAGCAGCCAAGAGGGCCGCCTCTGCACCTTC. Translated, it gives CASSQEGRLCTF.

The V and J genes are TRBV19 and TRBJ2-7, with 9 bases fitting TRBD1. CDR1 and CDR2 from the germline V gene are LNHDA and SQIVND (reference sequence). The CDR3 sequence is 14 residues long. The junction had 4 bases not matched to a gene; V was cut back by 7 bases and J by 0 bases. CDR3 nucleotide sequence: TGTGCCAGTAAAGCGGGACAGGGCTCCTACGAGCAGTACTTC. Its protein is CASKAGQGSYEQYF.

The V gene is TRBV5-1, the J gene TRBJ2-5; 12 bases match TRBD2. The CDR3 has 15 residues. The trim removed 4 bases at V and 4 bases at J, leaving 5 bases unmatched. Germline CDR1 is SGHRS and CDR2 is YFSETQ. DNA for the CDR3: TGCGCCAGCAGCAGACTAGCGGGGGAATCAGAGACCCAGTACTTC. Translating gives CASSRLAGESETQYF.

CDR3 in amino acids: CASSKTGGEQYF. CDR3 in DNA: TGTGCCAGTAGCAAGACAGGGGGCGAGCAGTACTTC. The chain uses TRBV19 and TRBJ2-7, with TRBD1 matching over 9 bases. Germline trimming cut 6 bases from V and 6 bases from J; bases unmatched to any gene: 3. The CDR3 is 12 amino acids. Germline V CDR1 and CDR2: LNHDA, SQIVND (reference sequence).

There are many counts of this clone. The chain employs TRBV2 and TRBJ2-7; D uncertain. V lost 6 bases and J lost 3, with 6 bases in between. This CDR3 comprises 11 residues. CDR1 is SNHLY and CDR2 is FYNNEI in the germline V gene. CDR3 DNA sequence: TGTGCCAGCAGCGCCGGCTACGAGCAGTACTTC. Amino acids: CASSAGYEQYF.

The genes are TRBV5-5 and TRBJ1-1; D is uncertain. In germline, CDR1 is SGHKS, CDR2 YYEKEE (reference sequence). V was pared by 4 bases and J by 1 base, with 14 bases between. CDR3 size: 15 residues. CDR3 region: CASSVRFTENTEAFF. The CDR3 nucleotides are TGTGCCAGCAGCGTTAGGTTTACAGAGAACACTGAAGCTTTCTTT.

CDR3 protein: CASSPGQGELQAGGYTF. As DNA, the CDR3 is TGCGCCAGCAGCCCTGGACAGGGGGAACTCCAGGCCGGGGGCTACACCTTC. The chain uses TRBV4-3 and TRBJ1-2; 10 bases agree with TRBD1. Looked up from germline, CDR1 is LGHNA and CDR2 is YSLEER. Germline trimming cut 4 bases from V and 8 bases from J; bases unmatched to any gene: 16. There are 17 residues in the CDR3.

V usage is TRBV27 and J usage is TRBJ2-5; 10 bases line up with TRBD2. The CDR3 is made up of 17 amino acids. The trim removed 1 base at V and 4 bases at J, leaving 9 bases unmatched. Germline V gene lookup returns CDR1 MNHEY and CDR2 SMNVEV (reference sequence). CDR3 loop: CASSLYRTSGPAETQYF. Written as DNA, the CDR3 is TGTGCCAGCAGTTTATACAGGACTAGCGGTCCGGCAGAGACCCAGTACTTC.

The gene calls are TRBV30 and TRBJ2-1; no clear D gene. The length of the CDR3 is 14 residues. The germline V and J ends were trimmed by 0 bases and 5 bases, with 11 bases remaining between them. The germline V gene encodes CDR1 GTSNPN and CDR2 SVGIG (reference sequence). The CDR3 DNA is TGTGCCTGGAGTGTGGTGGGCCCCCACAATGAGCAGTTCTTC. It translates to CAWSVVGPHNEQFF.

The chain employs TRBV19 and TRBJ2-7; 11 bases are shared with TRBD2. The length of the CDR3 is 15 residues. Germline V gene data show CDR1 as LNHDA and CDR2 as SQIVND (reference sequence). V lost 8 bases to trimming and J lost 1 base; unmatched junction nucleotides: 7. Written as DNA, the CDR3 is TGTGCCAGTGGACGCGGGACTAGCGGATCCTACGAGCAGTACTTC. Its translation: CASGRGTSGSYEQYF.

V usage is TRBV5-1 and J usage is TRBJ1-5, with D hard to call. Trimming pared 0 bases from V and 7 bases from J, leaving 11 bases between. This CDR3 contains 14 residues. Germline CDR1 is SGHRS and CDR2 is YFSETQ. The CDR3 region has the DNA TGCGCCAGCAGCTTGGGGGCAGGAGGGCAGCCCCAGCATTTT. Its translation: CASSLGAGGQPQHF.

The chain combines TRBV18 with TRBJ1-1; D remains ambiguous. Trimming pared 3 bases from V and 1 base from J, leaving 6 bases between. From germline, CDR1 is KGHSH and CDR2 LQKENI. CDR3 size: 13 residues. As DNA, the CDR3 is TGTGCCAGCTCACCCGGTCAGAACACTGAAGCTTTCTTT. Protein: CASSPGQNTEAFF.

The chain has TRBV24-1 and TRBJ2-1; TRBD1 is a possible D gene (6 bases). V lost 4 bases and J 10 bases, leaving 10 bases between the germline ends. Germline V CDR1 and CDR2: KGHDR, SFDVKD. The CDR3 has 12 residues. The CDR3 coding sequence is TGTGCCACCAGTGAGGCCGGGACAGAGCAGTTCTTC. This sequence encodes CATSEAGTEQFF.

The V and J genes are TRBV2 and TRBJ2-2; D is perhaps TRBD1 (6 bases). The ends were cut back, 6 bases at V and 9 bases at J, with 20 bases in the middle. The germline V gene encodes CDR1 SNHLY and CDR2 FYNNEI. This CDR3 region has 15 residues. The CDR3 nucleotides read TGTGCCAGCAGCCCCGACAGGCTAATATACCGGGAGCTGTTTTTT. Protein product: CASSPDRLIYRELFF. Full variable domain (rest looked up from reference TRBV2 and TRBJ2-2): EPEVTQTPSHQVTQMGQEVILRCVPISNHLYFYWYRQILGQKVEFLVSFYNNEISEKSEIFDDQFSVERPDGSNFTLKIRSTKLEDSAMYFCASSPDRLIYRELFFGEGSRLTVL.